A selection of T cell receptor beta chains follows, all from one sample in a study of T-cell reconstitution after alpha-beta-depleted transplantation in children. TCRdb reprocessed the PCR reads via MiXCR and lists one record per CDR3 protein. Of over 150,000 distinct CDR3 sequences in the sample, approximately 6.8% were seen once. This specimen was PBMCs, taken before TCRalphabeta/CD19-depleted stem cell transplant. Source of these receptors: a girl less than two years old with combined immunodeficiency, due to receive a stem cell transplant. CDR3s include the opening cysteine and the closing phenylalanine or tryptophan. Fields, in order: V gene, clone size, D gene, J gene, CDR3 protein, CDR3 DNA. D genes are given only for firm matches. Clone size is not always given. Where it is, it says once, few, many or a class for expanded clones.

>TRBV27|many|-|TRBJ2-1
CASSSPGSDVRNEQFF
TGTGCCAGCAGTTCCCCTGGATCTGACGTGAGAAATGAGCAGTTCTTC
>TRBV30|-|-|TRBJ2-1
CAWSGVSHNEQFF
TGTGCCTGGAGTGGCGTATCCCACAATGAGCAGTTCTTC
>TRBV7-3|many|-|TRBJ1-2
CASSFAGGDGYTF
TGTGCCAGCAGCTTTGCGGGTGGTGATGGCTACACCTTC
>TRBV7-9|many|TRBD1|TRBJ1-5
CASSSWTGLEEAQHF
TGTGCCAGCAGCTCCTGGACAGGCCTGGAGGAGGCCCAGCATTTT
>TRBV2|many|-|TRBJ2-7
CASTKVSFHEQYF
TGTGCCAGCACCAAGGTCTCGTTCCACGAGCAGTACTTC
>TRBV2|many|TRBD1|TRBJ1-6
CASAGQTGGNSPLHF
TGTGCCAGCGCAGGCCAGACAGGGGGAAACTCACCCCTCCACTTT
>TRBV7-6|many|-|TRBJ2-7
CASSSVIGSYEQYF
TGTGCCAGCAGCTCAGTGATCGGGTCCTACGAGCAGTACTTC
>TRBV11-1|few|TRBD1|TRBJ1-5
CASSLEEGTEIYSNQPQHF
TGTGCCAGCAGCTTAGAAGAGGGGACAGAAATTTATAGCAATCAGCCCCAGCATTTT
>TRBV20-1|many|-|TRBJ2-1
CSAKGRVRGVLNGEQFF
TGCAGTGCTAAAGGCCGGGTGCGGGGAGTACTCAACGGTGAGCAGTTCTTC
>TRBV11-2|-|-|TRBJ1-5
CASSFSGGASNQPQHF
TGTGCCAGCAGCTTTAGCGGGGGCGCGAGCAATCAGCCCCAGCATTTT
>TRBV27|many|-|TRBJ2-7
CASSPLPGYEQYF
TGTGCCAGCAGTCCATTGCCAGGGTACGAGCAGTACTTC
>TRBV12-3/TRBV12-4|many|-|TRBJ2-1
CASSLSPAGEQFF
TGTGCCAGCAGTTTAAGTCCAGCGGGTGAGCAGTTCTTC
>TRBV28|once|TRBD1|TRBJ2-1
CARGPLRTGHTQFF
TGTGCCAGGGGCCCGTTGCGGACAGGGCACACCCAGTTCTTC
>TRBV20-1|-|TRBD2|TRBJ2-1
CSGSSGGLNEQFF
TGCAGTGGTTCTAGCGGGGGGCTCAATGAGCAGTTCTTC
>TRBV3-1|many|-|TRBJ2-3
CASSQDHPVTFTDTQYF
TGTGCCAGCAGCCAAGATCACCCCGTCACTTTCACAGATACGCAGTATTTT
>TRBV6-7|many|-|TRBJ2-3
CASSYCYTDTQYF
TGTGCCAGCAGTTATTGTTACACAGATACGCAGTATTTT
>TRBV7-8|many|-|TRBJ1-4
CASSLNEKLFF
TGTGCCAGCAGCTTAAATGAAAAACTGTTTTTT
>TRBV7-6|many|TRBD2|TRBJ2-7
CASSLSSASGSYEQYF
TGTGCCAGCAGCTTAAGTTCCGCTAGCGGGAGCTACGAGCAGTACTTC
>TRBV21-1|-|-|TRBJ2-2
CASKLVPSTGGTTGELFF
TGTGCCAGCAAATTGGTCCCAAGTACAGGGGGAACCACCGGGGAGCTGTTTTTT
>TRBV20-1|many|TRBD2|TRBJ2-2
CSARDPVTSGGTGELFF
TGCAGTGCTAGAGATCCCGTGACTAGCGGGGGGACCGGGGAGCTGTTTTTT
>TRBV29-1|many|-|TRBJ2-2
CSAKLTMRPLSTGELFF
TGCAGCGCTAAACTGACGATGAGGCCCCTCTCCACCGGGGAGCTGTTTTTT
>TRBV14|many|TRBD1|TRBJ2-5
CASSPGTGGKETQYF
TGTGCCAGCAGCCCCGGGACAGGGGGCAAAGAGACCCAGTACTTC
>TRBV29-1|few|TRBD1|TRBJ1-2
CSVEASGQGAGGYTF
TGCAGCGTTGAAGCCTCGGGACAGGGGGCTGGAGGCTACACCTTC
>TRBV7-8|many|-|TRBJ2-1
CASKLLSGEYSYNEQFF
TGTGCCAGCAAATTACTGAGTGGGGAGTACTCCTACAATGAGCAGTTCTTC
>TRBV18|many|-|TRBJ2-7
CASSPPGFAYEQYF
TGTGCCAGCTCACCACCAGGTTTTGCCTACGAGCAGTACTTC
>TRBV29-1|many|TRBD1|TRBJ2-3
CSVDYRGFRDTQYF
TGCAGCGTTGATTACAGGGGGTTTCGAGATACGCAGTATTTT
>TRBV9|-|-|TRBJ2-3
CASSVDSRGGGTDTQYF
TGTGCCAGCAGCGTAGATTCCAGGGGGGGCGGCACAGATACGCAGTATTTT
>TRBV7-2|many|-|TRBJ1-1
CASSLRLPNTEAFF
TGTGCCAGCAGCCTGAGACTGCCGAACACTGAAGCTTTCTTT
>TRBV24-1|many|TRBD1|TRBJ2-7
CATSDLTGLEQYF
TGTGCCACCAGTGACCTGACAGGGCTCGAGCAGTACTTC
>TRBV15|many|TRBD1|TRBJ2-7
CATSRDRPGQPFSYEQYF
TGTGCCACCAGCAGAGATCGACCGGGACAGCCCTTCTCCTACGAGCAGTACTTC
>TRBV2|-|-|TRBJ2-7
CASSVGYSYEQYF
TGTGCCAGCAGTGTCGGATACTCCTACGAGCAGTACTTC
>TRBV20-1|many|TRBD2|TRBJ2-1
CSASGLAGVLTDLSEQFF
TGCAGTGCTAGTGGACTAGCGGGAGTTCTCACTGACCTCAGTGAGCAGTTCTTC
>TRBV3-1|many|-|TRBJ2-1
CASSQDQGTFF
TGTGCCAGCAGCCAAGATCAGGGCACGTTCTTC
>TRBV25-1|many|-|TRBJ2-1
CASEASDTYNEQFF
TGTGCCAGCGAAGCTTCGGACACCTACAATGAGCAGTTCTTC
>TRBV12-3/TRBV12-4|medium-sized|TRBD1|TRBJ1-1
CASSDTGGVGSAFF
TGTGCCAGCAGTGATACAGGGGGCGTCGGGTCAGCTTTCTTT
>TRBV10-3|-|-|TRBJ2-3
CAISLNRGTSTDTQYF
TGTGCCATCAGCCTAAACCGGGGTACTAGCACAGATACGCAGTATTTT
>TRBV7-6|few|-|TRBJ1-2
CASSKTDQDYGYTF
TGTGCCAGCAGCAAGACAGACCAGGACTATGGCTACACCTTC
>TRBV29-1|many|-|TRBJ2-1
CSVLSTEQFF
TGCAGCGTCCTGAGTACTGAGCAGTTCTTC
>TRBV20-1|many|-|TRBJ2-7
CSAKLWANWVAYEQYF
TGCAGTGCTAAGCTTTGGGCGAATTGGGTTGCGTACGAGCAGTACTTC
>TRBV7-8|many|-|TRBJ2-5
CASSLASGYQETQYF
TGTGCCAGCAGCTTAGCTAGCGGCTACCAAGAGACCCAGTACTTC
>TRBV24-1|many|TRBD1|TRBJ2-5
CATSSPDRNLQETQYF
TGTGCCACCAGTTCCCCGGACAGGAACCTCCAAGAGACCCAGTACTTC
>TRBV7-9|many|TRBD1|TRBJ2-7
CASSLGQGNFYEQYF
TGTGCCAGCAGCTTGGGACAGGGGAATTTCTACGAGCAGTACTTC